Sequencing of this T cell receptor (beta chain) was carried out in a study of T cells in localized non-small cell lung cancer. Points from the study as a whole: The study linked higher blood T cell density to longer overall survival. Heterogeneity stays possible, as sequencing covered only one tumor region. Among the top 100 tumor clones, a median about 57 appeared in adjacent lung.

Libraries were prepared by immunoSEQ multiplex PCR; TCRdb keeps only in-frame clonotypes and omits some of them. The data contain 70,000 or so clones, approximately 84% of them singletons. Germline lookup yields CDR1 SGDLS and CDR2 YYNGEE. The V and J ends lost 6 bases and 6 bases respectively, with 9 bases between them. The CDR3 has 11 residues. Note on this clone: Its specificity is unknown.

J is TRBJ1-2 and V is TRBV9; D may be TRBD1 (5 bases). The source was peripheral blood, collected before any cancer treatment. The TCR was taken from a female donor older than 55 with stage I lung adenocarcinoma. CDR3 residues: CASTGGNGYTF. CDR3 in DNA: TGTGCCAGCACCGGGGGGAATGGCTACACCTTC.